This TCR beta chain was found in a study of T-cell reconstitution after alpha-beta-depleted transplantation in children. It was with unique molecular identifiers that the TCRbeta library was prepared. TCRdb re-called the PCR reads with MiXCR, one entry per CDR3 protein. The table lists 90,000 to 130,000 distinct CDR3 sequences, approximately 6.4% of them singletons. The CDR3 extends over 12 amino acids. V was clipped by 6 bases and J by 7 bases, with 13 bases between them. Germline V gene data show CDR1 as SEHNR and CDR2 as FQNEAQ (reference sequence). This TCR came from a male patient between 2 and 15 years old who had a stem cell transplant for acute lymphoblastic leukemia, so the T cells may come from the graft donor. This chain links TRBV7-9 with TRBJ2-7, with a possible D match to TRBD1 (6 bases). The sequences come from PBMCs, mostly from graft donor cells, collected 360 days after TCRalphabeta/CD19-depleted stem cell transplant. CDR3 nucleotides: TGTGCCAGCAGTTACAGGGCAGGGGAGCAGTACTTC. It translates to CASSYRAGEQYF.